The TCR beta chain under discussion was sequenced for a study of blood T cells in healthy people across ages. The CDR3 covers 13 residues. The V end was cut by 7 bases, the J end by 6 bases, with 12 bases between. CDR1 ENHRY and CDR2 SYGVKD come from the germline V gene. There are a few counts of this clonotype. The use of a sample-barcoded 5' primer and a J-beta primer mix characterized a second PCR of roughly 6 to 11 cycles. Each cDNA was tagged by a template-switch adaptor containing 12 random nucleotides. MiXCR, run by TCRdb on the 5' RACE reads, gives a single entry per CDR3 protein. In the table there are about 780,000 distinct CDR3 sequences, roughly 24% of which are singletons. Another study also made use of these data, one on T cells of mothers and their children. That work states: Second-round PCR products received sample barcodes and 2-4 random nucleotides from the M1S primer.

Sequenced material: blood. This chain uses TRBV10-3 with TRBJ2-2, with D possibly being TRBD1 (6 bases). The TCR sequence derives from a boy aged 5-17 years in good health. As DNA, the CDR3 is TGTGCCATCACTCCCAGGGGAGCCGGGGAGCTGTTTTTT. It yields the protein CAITPRGAGELFF.